The 30 T cell receptor beta chains below were found in one sample sequenced in a study of blood T cell repertoires in COVID-19. Sequenced by immunoSEQ multiplex PCR; TCRdb stores in-frame clones only, minus some. The table shows about 220,000 clones, with about 85% occurring only once. The source material was peripheral blood. These receptor sequences come from a woman aged 55-70 years who had recovered from COVID-19.

This rearrangement joins TRBV7-6 to TRBJ2-7, with TRBD1 matching 8 bases. From germline, CDR1 is SGHVS and CDR2 FNYEAQ. V trimming: 3 bases; J trimming: 1 base; junction bases outside the gene matches: 5. This CDR3 is 15 amino acids long. CDR3 bases: TGTGCCAGCAGCTTGCCCGGGACAGGATCCTACGAGCAGTACTTC. Protein product: CASSLPGTGSYEQYF.

This clone appeared a single time. The J gene is TRBJ1-1, the V gene TRBV19, with no clear D. V shed 5 bases and J shed 3 bases, with 10 bases lying between them. The CDR3 runs to 13 residues. CDR1 is LNHDA and CDR2 is SQIVND in the germline V gene (reference sequence). CDR3 in amino acids: CASSAGAYTEAFF. The DNA for the CDR3 is TGTGCCAGTAGTGCAGGCGCATACACTGAAGCTTTCTTT.

V and J are TRBV7-9 and TRBJ2-5, with a possible D match to TRBD1 (7 bases). With 3 bases removed from V and 5 bases from J, the gap between germline ends came to 10 bases. The CDR3 is 13 amino acids. Germline CDR1 and CDR2: SEHNR and FQNEAQ (reference sequence). CDR3 sequence: CASSFRGVETQYF. CDR3 bases: TGTGCCAGCAGCTTCAGGGGGGTGGAGACCCAGTACTTC.

The chain uses TRBV2 and TRBJ2-2; 8 bases align to TRBD2. The CDR3 spans 15 residues. The V gene's germline CDR1 is SNHLY and CDR2 FYNNEI. V lost 4 bases and J lost 3; bases outside the gene matches: 4. DNA of the CDR3: TGTGCCAGCAGTGGGTCTAGCGGGCACACCGGGGAGCTGTTTTTT. Its protein is CASSGSSGHTGELFF.

This clone was recorded a few times. This rearrangement joins TRBV7-3 to TRBJ2-2; 7 bases line up with TRBD1. The CDR3 is 16 residues long. The V gene's germline CDR1 is SGHTA and CDR2 FQGTGA. V dropped 1 base and J dropped 4; count of bases not matched to a gene: 6. CDR3 region: CASSLSRGTGTGELFF. DNA for the CDR3: TGTGCCAGCAGCTTAAGCAGGGGGACGGGCACCGGGGAGCTGTTTTTT.

J is TRBJ2-4 and V is TRBV2; D may be TRBD1 (5 bases). CDR1 and CDR2 from the germline V gene are SNHLY and FYNNEI. The CDR3 has 13 amino acids. V dropped 4 bases and J dropped 5 bases, with 9 bases sitting between them. The CDR3 DNA reads TGTGCCAGCAGTGGGGGCCCCCAAAACATTCAGTACTTC. It yields the protein CASSGGPQNIQYF.

CDR3 coding DNA: TGTGCCAGCAGAACGGACAGGGAGGACACTGAAGCTTTCTTT. This codes for CASRTDREDTEAFF. The chain carries TRBV27 and TRBJ1-1, with 8 bases fitting TRBD1. The J segment lost 3 bases and the V segment lost 6 bases, leaving 6 bases of the junction unmatched. The CDR3 loop spans 14 amino acids. Germline lookup yields CDR1 MNHEY and CDR2 SMNVEV (reference sequence).

Only one count was recorded for this clone. Additional DNA sequences in this sample encode the identical CDR3. The chain uses TRBV9 and TRBJ2-7; the D gene is possibly TRBD1 (6 bases). The CDR3 length is 14 residues. Trimming cost V 1 base and J 3 bases, with 11 bases left between them. Germline V lookup: CDR1 SGDLS, CDR2 YYNGEE. The CDR3 sequence: CASSVSQTGYEQYF. The CDR3 DNA reads as TGTGCCAGCAGCGTATCCCAGACAGGCTACGAGCAGTACTTC.

The J gene is TRBJ2-5, the V gene TRBV7-3; D might be TRBD2 (6 bases). V was shortened by 5 bases and J by 1 base, with 8 bases between the two germline ends. Looked up from germline, CDR1 is SGHTA and CDR2 is FQGTGA. This CDR3 comprises 13 residues. CDR3 protein: CASSLGSQETQYF. The CDR3 nucleotides read TGTGCCAGCAGCCTCGGGAGCCAAGAGACCCAGTACTTC.

This clone was detected only once. This CDR3 reads CASSQPIAGRNTDTQYF. CDR3 nucleotide sequence: TGTGCCAGCAGCCAACCTATAGCAGGGAGGAACACAGATACGCAGTATTTT. The chain uses TRBV4-2 and TRBJ2-3; a weak D match, TRBD2 (6 bases). CDR1 and CDR2 (germline): LGHNA, YNFKEQ. V was cut by 2 bases and J by 2 bases, with 17 bases left in between. The CDR3 consists of 17 residues.

The chain has TRBV5-1 and TRBJ2-6; 8 nucleotides align to TRBD2. The trim removed 0 bases at V and 2 bases at J, leaving 7 bases unmatched. CDR3 length: 18 amino acids. The germline CDR1 and CDR2 sequences are SGHRS and YFSETQ. The CDR3 nucleotides are TGCGCCAGCAGCTTGGCCGGCGGGGGGTTTGCTGGGGCCAACGTCCTGACTTTC. Its protein is CASSLAGGGFAGANVLTF.

The rearrangement links TRBV11-2 to TRBJ1-6; no definite D call. The CDR3 runs to 17 residues. V lost 2 bases to trimming and J lost 5 bases, with 16 bases between them. Germline V gives CDR1 SGHAT, CDR2 FQNNGV. The CDR3 here is CASSLRRPEKNNSPLHF. The CDR3 DNA is TGTGCCAGCAGCTTAAGGCGTCCGGAGAAAAATAATTCACCCCTCCACTTT.

This chain connects TRBV3-1 (or the pseudogene TRBV3-2) to TRBJ2-1, with 14 bases that match TRBD2. Germline values: CDR1 LGHDT, CDR2 YNNKEL (reference sequence). CDR3 length: 17 amino acids. Unmatched junction bases numbered 9, after V lost 4 bases and J lost 7 bases. The CDR3 here is CASSPYGTSGGQNEQFF. CDR3 coding DNA: TGTGCCAGCAGCCCATACGGGACTAGCGGGGGTCAAAATGAGCAGTTCTTC.

J is TRBJ1-2 and V is TRBV23-1, with no clear D. TRBV23-1 is treated as an ORF (open reading frame) with a function not yet certain. V gave up 6 bases and J gave up 2 bases, with 13 bases separating them. This CDR3 region has 14 residues. The chain's CDR3 is CASRQPMPNYGYTF. The CDR3 nucleotides read TGCGCCAGCAGGCAACCTATGCCAAACTATGGCTACACCTTC.

This chain uses TRBV30 with TRBJ1-3; tentative D call: TRBD1 (6 bases). This CDR3 region has 14 residues. Trimming took 3 bases from V and 0 from J, leaving 9 bases between them. CDR1 and CDR2 (germline): GTSNPN, SVGIG (reference sequence). CDR3 sequence: CAWRGHSSGNTIYF. CDR3 DNA: TGTGCCTGGAGGGGACACAGCTCTGGAAACACCATATATTTT.

V usage is TRBV13 and J usage is TRBJ1-6; weak D call: TRBD1 (5 bases). The CDR3 is 15 amino acids. Germline assignment: CDR1 PRHDT and CDR2 FYEKMQ (reference sequence). With 3 bases removed from V and 7 bases from J, the gap between germline ends came to 13 bases. The CDR3 sequence: CASSFGGAQNSPLHF. The CDR3 region has the DNA TGTGCCAGCAGCTTTGGAGGGGCTCAGAATTCACCCCTCCACTTT.

V usage is TRBV5-8 and J usage is TRBJ1-2; the D is unclear. Germline V gives CDR1 SGHTS, CDR2 YDEGEE. V gave up 0 bases and J gave up 5 bases, with 17 bases separating them. This CDR3 is 16 amino acids long. The CDR3 protein is CASSLDLSAGRYGYTF. CDR3 DNA: TGTGCCAGCAGCTTGGATCTCTCTGCAGGCCGATATGGCTACACCTTC.

The V and J genes are TRBV2 and TRBJ1-1, with unresolved D. This CDR3 is 15 amino acids long. V dropped 6 bases and J dropped 11 bases, with 25 bases sitting between them. Germline V gene data show CDR1 as SNHLY and CDR2 as FYNNEI. CDR3 residues: CASSPTSNMLAWAFF. The CDR3 nucleotides read TGTGCCAGCAGCCCGACTTCTAATATGCTGGCCTGGGCTTTCTTT.

This chain joins TRBV11-3 and TRBJ2-5; 11 bases align to TRBD1. The germline gives CDR1 SGHNT, CDR2 YENEEA. The CDR3 sequence is 15 residues long. Trimming took 5 bases from V and 5 from J; bases not matched to a gene: 7. This CDR3 is CASSPDRDRGETQYF. The CDR3 DNA reads TGTGCCAGCAGCCCGGATCGGGACAGGGGGGAGACCCAGTACTTC.

The CDR3 coding sequence is TGTGCCAGCAGCCAGCCCCGGGGGTATTCTGGCTACACCTTC. Protein product: CASSQPRGYSGYTF. This rearrangement joins TRBV5-4 to TRBJ1-2; D perhaps matches TRBD1 (5 bases). The germline gives CDR1 SGHNT, CDR2 YYREEE (reference sequence). CDR3 length: 14 amino acids. V dropped 4 bases and J dropped 7 bases, with 17 bases sitting between them.

The rearrangement uses TRBV12-5 and TRBJ1-5; a weak D match, TRBD1 (5 bases). This CDR3 contains 19 residues. Trimming removed 0 bases from V and 3 bases from J, with 21 bases in between. Germline V gives CDR1 LGHNT, CDR2 FRNRAP. Written as DNA, the CDR3 is TGTGCTAGTGGTTTGGTGGGCCTGCGGGCAGGGAGGGTCAATCAGCCCCAGCATTTT. Amino acid sequence: CASGLVGLRAGRVNQPQHF.

This sequence joins TRBV11-3 and TRBJ2-1, with 8 bases lining up with TRBD2. The germline V gene encodes CDR1 SGHNT and CDR2 YENEEA. The CDR3 runs to 12 residues. V dropped 3 bases and J dropped 9; count of bases not matched to a gene: 1. The CDR3 DNA reads as TGTGCCAGCAGCTTCGGGGGGGGTGAGCAGTTCTTC. It is translated as CASSFGGGEQFF.

This clone was counted between two and nine times. This chain links TRBV5-6 with TRBJ2-2; D possibly corresponds to TRBD1 (6 bases). V lost 4 bases and J lost 6, with 10 bases in between. The CDR3 extends over 13 amino acids. From germline, CDR1 is SGHDT and CDR2 YYEEEE. CDR3 residues: CASSLGTPGELFF. In DNA form, the CDR3 reads TGTGCCAGCAGCCTCGGGACACCCGGGGAGCTGTTTTTT. Using reference TRBV5-6 and TRBJ2-2 for the parts outside the CDR3, the full variable domain is DAGVTQSPTHLIKTRGQQVTLRCSPKSGHDTVSWYQQALGQGPQFIFQYYEEEERQRGNFPDRFSGHQFPNYSSELNVNALLLGDSALYLCASSLGTPGELFFGEGSRLTVL.

The V and J genes are TRBV27 and TRBJ1-6, with a weak D call TRBD1 (6 bases). The germline CDR1 and CDR2 sequences are MNHEY and SMNVEV (reference sequence). This CDR3 is built from 14 residues. With 5 bases removed from V and 9 bases from J, the gap between germline ends came to 14 bases. The CDR3 region is CASSPWDNSSPLHF. The CDR3 region has the DNA TGTGCCAGCAGTCCTTGGGACAACTCTTCACCCCTCCACTTT.

The CDR3 loop reads CASTTRGNVNTEAFF. The CDR3 bases are TGTGCCAGCACGACCAGAGGGAATGTTAACACTGAAGCTTTCTTT. This chain joins TRBV6-6 and TRBJ1-1; the D is unclear. The CDR3 contains 15 residues. CDR1 and CDR2 from the germline V gene are MNHNY and SVGAGI (reference sequence). V was trimmed by 7 bases and J by 2 bases, leaving 17 bases between them.

The J gene is TRBJ2-5, the V gene TRBV3-1 (or the pseudogene TRBV3-2), with D possibly TRBD1 on 5 matching bases. Per germline, CDR1 LGHDT and CDR2 YNNKEL (reference sequence). The CDR3 sequence is 13 residues long. V dropped 5 bases and J dropped 5 bases, with 12 bases sitting between them. CDR3 amino acids: CASSSSSGETQYF. As DNA, the CDR3 is TGTGCCAGCAGCAGCTCATCAGGGGAGACCCAGTACTTC.

A remark on this clone: One junction end disagrees with the germline gene, perhaps due to a read error. The rearrangement links TRBV24-1 to TRBJ2-5, with 7 bases identical to TRBD1. Germline CDR1 and CDR2: KGHDR and SFDVKD. The CDR3 is made up of 12 amino acids. The CDR3 sequence is CAVGDSQGTQYF. DNA for the CDR3: TGTGCCGTAGGGGACAGCCAAGGGACCCAGTACTTC.

The J gene is TRBJ2-3, the V gene TRBV6-2 or TRBV6-3; no clear D. V was clipped by 3 bases and J by 6 bases, with 13 bases between them. Germline CDR1 reads MNHEY; CDR2 reads SVGEGT. This CDR3 is 14 amino acids long. Written as DNA, the CDR3 is TGTGCCAGCAGTTATGGTCTTCGGTCTGATACGCAGTATTTT. It translates to CASSYGLRSDTQYF.

The chain uses TRBV27 and TRBJ1-2; 8 nucleotides agree with TRBD1. The trim removed 6 bases at V and 3 bases at J, leaving 3 bases unmatched. Looked up from germline, CDR1 is MNHEY and CDR2 is SMNVEV (reference sequence). The CDR3 contains 13 residues. CDR3 DNA sequence: TGTGCCAGCAGAAGGACAGGGTACTATGGCTACACCTTC. This gives the protein CASRRTGYYGYTF.

The rearrangement uses TRBV5-1 and TRBJ2-3; the match to TRBD2 covers 8 bases. V shed 5 bases and J 3 bases; nucleotides not matched to a gene: 8. CDR1 is SGHRS, CDR2 YFSETQ, per germline. The CDR3 totals 15 residues. CDR3: CASSDQRGWTDTQYF. The DNA for the CDR3 is TGCGCCAGCAGTGACCAGCGGGGGTGGACAGATACGCAGTATTTT.